This TCR beta chain came from a study of T cells in localized non-small cell lung cancer. Study-wide results and caveats: A median of around 60 clones ranked among the top 100 in tumor appeared in adjacent lung. Clonality of T cells reached its maximum in uninvolved adjacent lung, surpassing tumor.

This clone was seen a few times. As yet, its antigen is unknown. The germline CDR1 and CDR2 sequences are SGHDT and YYEEEE. Between the trimmed V and J ends, which lost 1 base and 5 bases, there was a span of 16 bases. CDR3 length: 16 amino acids. This table comes from immunoSEQ multiplex PCR, and its TCRdb copy is limited to in-frame clones, with some not included. The sample shows 86,000 or so clones, roughly four fifths of them seen only once. The receptor's source is a man aged 40 to 75 with stage I lung adenocarcinoma. The sample here was peripheral blood, taken before any cancer treatment. The chain employs TRBV5-6 and TRBJ2-4; D perhaps matches TRBD2 (6 bases). CDR3 residues: CASSLHRTIAENIQYF. The CDR3 DNA is TGTGCCAGCAGCTTGCACCGGACTATCGCCGAAAACATTCAGTACTTC.